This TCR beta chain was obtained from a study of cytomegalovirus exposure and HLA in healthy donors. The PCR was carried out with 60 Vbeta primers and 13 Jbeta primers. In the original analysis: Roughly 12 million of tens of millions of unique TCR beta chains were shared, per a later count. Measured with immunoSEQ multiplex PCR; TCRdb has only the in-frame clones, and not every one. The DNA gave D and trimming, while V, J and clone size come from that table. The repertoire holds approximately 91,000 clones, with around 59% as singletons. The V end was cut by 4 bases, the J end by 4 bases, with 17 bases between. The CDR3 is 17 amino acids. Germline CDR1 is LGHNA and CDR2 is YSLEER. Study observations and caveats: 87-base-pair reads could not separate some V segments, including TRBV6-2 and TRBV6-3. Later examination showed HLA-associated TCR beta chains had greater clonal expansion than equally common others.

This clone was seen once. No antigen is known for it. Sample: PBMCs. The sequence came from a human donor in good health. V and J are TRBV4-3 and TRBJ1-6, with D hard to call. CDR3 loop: CASSLKWEGTYNSPLHF. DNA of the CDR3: TGCGCCAGCAGCCTAAAGTGGGAGGGAACTTATAATTCACCCCTCCACTTT.